This T cell receptor beta chain derives from a study of blood T cell repertoires in COVID-19. On the study more broadly: Collection of acute and convalescent COVID-19 samples took place in the United States, Italy and Spain. From T cells, B-cell-depleted T cells, or PBMCs came the material, which was cDNA or gDNA.

V was pared by 1 base and J by 1 base, with 10 bases between. The length of the CDR3 is 15 residues. Germline CDR1 LGHDT, CDR2 YNNKEL (reference sequence). Libraries were prepared by immunoSEQ multiplex PCR; TCRdb keeps only in-frame clonotypes and omits some of them. Of roughly 320,000 clones in the sample, around 87% were seen once. The sequencing sample was made of peripheral blood. This chain links TRBV3-1 (or the pseudogene TRBV3-2) with TRBJ1-1, with D perhaps matching TRBD1 (5 bases). This TCR was sampled from a man aged 65 to 85 with acute or convalescent COVID-19. The CDR3 DNA is TGTGCCAGCAGCCAAGTTCCAGGGCCGAACACTGAAGCTTTCTTT. Encoded protein: CASSQVPGPNTEAFF.